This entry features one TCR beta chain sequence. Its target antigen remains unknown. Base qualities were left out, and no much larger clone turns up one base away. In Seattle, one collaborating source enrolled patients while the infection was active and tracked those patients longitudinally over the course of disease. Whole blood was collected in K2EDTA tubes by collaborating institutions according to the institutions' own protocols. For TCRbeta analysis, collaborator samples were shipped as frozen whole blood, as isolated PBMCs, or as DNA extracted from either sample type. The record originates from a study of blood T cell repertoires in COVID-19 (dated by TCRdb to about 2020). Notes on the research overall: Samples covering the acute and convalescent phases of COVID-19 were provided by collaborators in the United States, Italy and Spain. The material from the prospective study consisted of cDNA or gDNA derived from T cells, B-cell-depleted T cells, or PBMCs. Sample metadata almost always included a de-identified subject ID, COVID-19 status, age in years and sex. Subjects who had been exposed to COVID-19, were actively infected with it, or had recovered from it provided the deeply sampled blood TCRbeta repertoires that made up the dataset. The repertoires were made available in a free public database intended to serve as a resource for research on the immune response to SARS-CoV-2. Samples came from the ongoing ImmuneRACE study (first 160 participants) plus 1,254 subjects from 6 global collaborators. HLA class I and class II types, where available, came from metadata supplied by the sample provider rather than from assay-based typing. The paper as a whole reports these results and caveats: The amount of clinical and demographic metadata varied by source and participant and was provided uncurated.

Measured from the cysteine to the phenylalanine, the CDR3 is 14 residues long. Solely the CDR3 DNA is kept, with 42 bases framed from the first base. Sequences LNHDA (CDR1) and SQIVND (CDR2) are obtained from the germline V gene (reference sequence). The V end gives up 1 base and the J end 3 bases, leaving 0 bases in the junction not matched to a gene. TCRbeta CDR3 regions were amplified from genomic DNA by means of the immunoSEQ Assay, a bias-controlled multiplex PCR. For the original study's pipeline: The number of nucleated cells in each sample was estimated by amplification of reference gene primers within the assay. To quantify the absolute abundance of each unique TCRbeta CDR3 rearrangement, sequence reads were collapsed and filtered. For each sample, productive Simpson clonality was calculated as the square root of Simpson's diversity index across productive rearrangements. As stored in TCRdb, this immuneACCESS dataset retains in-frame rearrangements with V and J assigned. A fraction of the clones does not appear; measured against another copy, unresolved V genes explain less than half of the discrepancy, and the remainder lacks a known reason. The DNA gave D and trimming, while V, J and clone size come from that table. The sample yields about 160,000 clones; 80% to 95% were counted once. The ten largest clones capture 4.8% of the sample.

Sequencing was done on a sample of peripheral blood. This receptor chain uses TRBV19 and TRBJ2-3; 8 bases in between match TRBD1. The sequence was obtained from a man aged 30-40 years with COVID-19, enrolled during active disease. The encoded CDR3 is CASSIGTGTDTQYF. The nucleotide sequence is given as TGTGCCAGTAGTATAGGGACAGGGACAGATACGCAGTATTTT.